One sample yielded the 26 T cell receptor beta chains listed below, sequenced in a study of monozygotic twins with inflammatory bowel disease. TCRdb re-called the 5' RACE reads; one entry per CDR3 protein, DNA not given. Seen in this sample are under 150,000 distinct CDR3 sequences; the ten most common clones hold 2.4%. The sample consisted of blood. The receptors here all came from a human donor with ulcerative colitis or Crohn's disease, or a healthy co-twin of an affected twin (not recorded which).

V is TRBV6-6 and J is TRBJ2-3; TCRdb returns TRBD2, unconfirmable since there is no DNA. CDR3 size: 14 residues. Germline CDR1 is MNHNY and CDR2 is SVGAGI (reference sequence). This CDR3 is CASRPGTRGDTQYF.

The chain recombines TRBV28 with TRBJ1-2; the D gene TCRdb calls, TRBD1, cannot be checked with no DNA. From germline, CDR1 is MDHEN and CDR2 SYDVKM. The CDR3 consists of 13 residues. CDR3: CAGGIRDRVGYTF.

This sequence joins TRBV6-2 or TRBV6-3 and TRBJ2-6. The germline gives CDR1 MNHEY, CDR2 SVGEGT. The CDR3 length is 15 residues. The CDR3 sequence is CASSPEVAGANVLTF.

The CDR3 sequence is CASSQDRGPYGYTF. The genes are TRBV7-2 and TRBJ1-2; the D call of TRBD1 rests on TCRdb alone, since no DNA is present to check it. This CDR3 spans 14 amino acids. Germline loops: CDR1 SGHTA, CDR2 FQGNSA.

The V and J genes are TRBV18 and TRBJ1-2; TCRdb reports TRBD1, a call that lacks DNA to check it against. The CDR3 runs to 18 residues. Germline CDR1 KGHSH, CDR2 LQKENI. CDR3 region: CASSPPGQGPFTNYGYTF.

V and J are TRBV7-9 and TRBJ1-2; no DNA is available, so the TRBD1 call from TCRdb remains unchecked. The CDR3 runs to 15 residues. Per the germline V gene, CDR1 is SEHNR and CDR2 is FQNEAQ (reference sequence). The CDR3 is CASSLIEGRGDGYTF. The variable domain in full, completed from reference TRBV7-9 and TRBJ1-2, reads DTGVSQNPRHKITKRGQNVTFRCDPISEHNRLYWYRQTLGQGPEFLTYFQNEAQLEKSRLLSDRFSAERPKGSFSTLEIQRTEQGDSAMYLCASSLIEGRGDGYTFGSGTRLTVV.

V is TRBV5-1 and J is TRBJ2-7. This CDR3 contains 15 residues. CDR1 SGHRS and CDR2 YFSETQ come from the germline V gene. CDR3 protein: CASSLTAGSSYEQYF.

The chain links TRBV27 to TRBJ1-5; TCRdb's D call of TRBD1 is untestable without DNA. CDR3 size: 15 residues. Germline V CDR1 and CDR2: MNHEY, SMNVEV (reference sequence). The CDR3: CASSRDRESNQPQHF.

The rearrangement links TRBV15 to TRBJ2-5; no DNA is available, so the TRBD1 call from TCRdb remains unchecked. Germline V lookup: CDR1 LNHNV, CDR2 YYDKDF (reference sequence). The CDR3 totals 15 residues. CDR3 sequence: CATAPGGMYQETQYF.

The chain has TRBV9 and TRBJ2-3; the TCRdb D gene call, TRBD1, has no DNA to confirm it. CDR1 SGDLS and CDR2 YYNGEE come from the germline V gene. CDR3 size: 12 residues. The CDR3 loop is CASSSRQGSQYF.

The CDR3: CASSARQGRTEAFF. The rearrangement joins TRBV18 to TRBJ1-1; TCRdb selects TRBD1, and the lack of DNA leaves this call unchecked. The CDR3 consists of 14 residues. The V gene's germline CDR1 is KGHSH and CDR2 LQKENI.

The chain's CDR3 is CASNLAGGGTGELFF. V is TRBV19 and J is TRBJ2-2; without DNA, the TCRdb call of TRBD2 cannot be checked. The CDR3 runs 15 residues. The V gene's germline CDR1 is LNHDA and CDR2 SQIVND (reference sequence).

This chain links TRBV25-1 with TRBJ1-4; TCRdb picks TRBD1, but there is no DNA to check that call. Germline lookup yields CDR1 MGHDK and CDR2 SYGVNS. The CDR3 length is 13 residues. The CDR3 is CASSQMPPGKLFF.

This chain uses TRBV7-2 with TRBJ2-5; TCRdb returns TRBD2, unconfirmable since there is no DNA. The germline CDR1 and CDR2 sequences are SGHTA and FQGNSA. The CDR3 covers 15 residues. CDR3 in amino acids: CASSLAGLGQETQYF. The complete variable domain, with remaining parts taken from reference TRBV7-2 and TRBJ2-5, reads GAGVSQSPSNKVTEKGKDVELRCDPISGHTALYWYRQSLGQGLEFLIYFQGNSAPDKSGLPSDRFSAERTGGSVSTLTIQRTQQEDSAVYLCASSLAGLGQETQYFGPGTRLLVL.

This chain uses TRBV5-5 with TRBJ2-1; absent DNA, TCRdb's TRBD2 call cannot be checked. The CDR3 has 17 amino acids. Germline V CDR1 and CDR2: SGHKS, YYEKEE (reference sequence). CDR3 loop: CASRRGPLSAPYNEQFF.

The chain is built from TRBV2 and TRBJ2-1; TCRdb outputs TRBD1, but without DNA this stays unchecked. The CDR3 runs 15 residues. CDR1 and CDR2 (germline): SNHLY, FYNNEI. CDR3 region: CASSEALAGDNEQFF.

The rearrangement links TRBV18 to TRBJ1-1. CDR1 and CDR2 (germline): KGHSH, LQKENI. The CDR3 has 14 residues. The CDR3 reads CASSPGSENTEAFF.

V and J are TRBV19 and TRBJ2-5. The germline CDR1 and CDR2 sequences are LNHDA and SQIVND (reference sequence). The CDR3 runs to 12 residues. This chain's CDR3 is CASSIVAETQYF.

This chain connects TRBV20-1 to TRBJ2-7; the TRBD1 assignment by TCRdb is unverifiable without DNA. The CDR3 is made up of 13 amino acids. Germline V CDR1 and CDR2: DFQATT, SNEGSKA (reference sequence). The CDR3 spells CSAPPDRGGEQYF.

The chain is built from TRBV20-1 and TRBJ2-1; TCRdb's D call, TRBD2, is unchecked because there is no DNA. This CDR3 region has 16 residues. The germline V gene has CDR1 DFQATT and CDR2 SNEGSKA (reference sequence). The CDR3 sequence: CSANQRGAHSYNEQFF.

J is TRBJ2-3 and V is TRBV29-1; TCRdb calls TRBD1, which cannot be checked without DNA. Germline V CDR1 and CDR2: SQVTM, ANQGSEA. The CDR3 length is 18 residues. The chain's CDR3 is CSTAGTVKRGWIEDTQYF.

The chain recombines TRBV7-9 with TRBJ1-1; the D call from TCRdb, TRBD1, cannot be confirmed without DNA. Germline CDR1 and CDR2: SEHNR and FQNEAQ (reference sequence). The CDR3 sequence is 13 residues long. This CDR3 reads CASSFRENTEAFF.

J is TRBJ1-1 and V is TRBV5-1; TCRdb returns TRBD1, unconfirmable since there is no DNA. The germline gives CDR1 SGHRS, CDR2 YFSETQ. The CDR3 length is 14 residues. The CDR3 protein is CASSLTGTGTEAFF.

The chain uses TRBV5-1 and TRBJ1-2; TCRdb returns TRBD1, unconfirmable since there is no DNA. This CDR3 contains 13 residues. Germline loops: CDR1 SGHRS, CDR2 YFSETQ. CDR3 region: CASSLGGQNGYTF. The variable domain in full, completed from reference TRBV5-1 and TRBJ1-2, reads KAGVTQTPRYLIKTRGQQVTLSCSPISGHRSVSWYQQTPGQGLQFLFEYFSETQRNKGNFPGRFSGRQFSNSRSEMNVSTLELGDSALYLCASSLGGQNGYTFGSGTRLTVV.

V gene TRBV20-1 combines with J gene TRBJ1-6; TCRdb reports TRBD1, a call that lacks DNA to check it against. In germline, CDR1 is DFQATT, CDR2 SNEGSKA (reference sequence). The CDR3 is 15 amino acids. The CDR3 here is CSATGGSSYNSPLHF.

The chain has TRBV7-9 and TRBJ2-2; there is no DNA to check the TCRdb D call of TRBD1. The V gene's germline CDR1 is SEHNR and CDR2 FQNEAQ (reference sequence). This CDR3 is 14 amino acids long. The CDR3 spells CASSPSPGTGELFF.